Following are 23 T cell receptor beta chains from one sample sequenced in a study of T cells in localized non-small cell lung cancer. Method: immunoSEQ multiplex PCR; TCRdb's copy keeps in-frame clones and lacks some. The sample has roughly 21,000 clones, approximately 91% seen once. This sample comprised peripheral blood mononuclear cells, obtained before any cancer treatment. The receptors originated from a male donor at least 60 years old with stage II lung adenocarcinoma.

The rearrangement uses TRBV6-1 and TRBJ2-3, with D perhaps TRBD1 or TRBD2 (5 bases each). Trimming took off 7 bases at V and 2 bases at J, with 13 bases between the two ends. Germline CDR1 reads MNHNS; CDR2 reads SASEGT. The CDR3 sequence is 14 residues long. This CDR3 reads CASTQEGSTDTQYF. CDR3 sequence (DNA): TGTGCCAGCACCCAAGAGGGGTCCACAGATACGCAGTATTTT.

The genes are TRBV27 and TRBJ1-4; D unresolved. Trimming removed 7 bases from V and 1 base from J, with 13 bases in between. The CDR3 has 15 residues. CDR1 is MNHEY and CDR2 is SMNVEV in the germline V gene (reference sequence). In DNA form, the CDR3 reads TGTGCCAGCAAGACTATGTCGGGAACTAATGAAAAACTGTTTTTT. It translates to CASKTMSGTNEKLFF. The full variable domain, in which reference TRBV27 and TRBJ1-4 provide the parts outside the CDR3, is EAQVTQNPRYLITVTGKKLTVTCSQNMNHEYMSWYRQDPGLGLRQIYYSMNVEVTDKGDVPEGYKVSRKEKRNFPLILESPSPNQTSLYFCASKTMSGTNEKLFFGSGTQLSVL.

The J gene is TRBJ2-2, the V gene TRBV5-1; D perhaps matches TRBD2 (5 bases). The CDR3 contains 16 residues. V was pared by 2 bases and J by 5 bases, with 16 bases between. CDR1 and CDR2 (germline): SGHRS, YFSETQ. CDR3 loop: CASSLVASGVTGELFF. Here the CDR3 DNA reads TGCGCCAGCAGCTTAGTAGCATCCGGGGTTACCGGGGAGCTGTTTTTT.

V usage is TRBV10-3 and J usage is TRBJ2-3, with D possibly being TRBD1 (5 bases). The V end lost 6 bases, the J end lost 2 bases, and 15 bases lay between the germline ends. CDR3 length: 15 amino acids. Germline V gene sequence: CDR1 ENHRY, CDR2 SYGVKD. The CDR3 region has the DNA TGTGCCATCAGGCAGGGCCTCACCCCCACAGATACGCAGTATTTT. Its translation is CAIRQGLTPTDTQYF.

This rearrangement joins TRBV28 to TRBJ1-2; 9 nucleotides agree with TRBD1. Unmatched junction bases numbered 6, after V lost 3 bases and J lost 4 bases. The CDR3 extends over 15 amino acids. Germline V gives CDR1 MDHEN, CDR2 SYDVKM. CDR3 loop: CASSFPQGAGYGYTF. The CDR3, as DNA: TGTGCCAGCAGTTTCCCACAGGGGGCTGGCTATGGCTACACCTTC.

This chain uses TRBV4-1 with TRBJ2-3; 16 bases map to TRBD2. Germline V gene lookup returns CDR1 MGHRA and CDR2 YSYEKL. The CDR3 length is 15 residues. The ends lost 8 bases at V and 1 base at J; junction bases unmatched: 0. CDR3 amino acids: CASGTSGRGTDTQYF. For the CDR3, the DNA is TGCGCCAGCGGGACTAGCGGGAGGGGCACAGATACGCAGTATTTT.

This clone was counted a single time. The genes are TRBV18 and TRBJ1-4; TRBD1 agrees at 9 bases. The CDR3 is 14 residues long. Looked up from germline, CDR1 is KGHSH and CDR2 is LQKENI. Losses at the gene ends were 8 bases for V and 5 bases for J; bases not matched to a gene: 6. The CDR3 DNA follows: TGTGCCAGCGCCGAGACAGGGGGAAATGAAAAACTGTTTTTT. Amino acids: CASAETGGNEKLFF.

The chain joins TRBV28 to TRBJ2-5, with unresolved D. V gave up 3 bases and J gave up 4 bases, with 9 bases separating them. Germline V gene lookup returns CDR1 MDHEN and CDR2 SYDVKM. The CDR3 covers 13 residues. The CDR3 here is CASSLTWGETQYF. The CDR3 DNA is TGTGCCAGCAGTTTGACCTGGGGAGAGACCCAGTACTTC.

The chain has TRBV2 and TRBJ2-3; D possibly matches TRBD1 or TRBD2 (6 bases each). Trimming stripped 1 base from V and 1 base from J, with 9 bases between. CDR1 is SNHLY and CDR2 is FYNNEI in the germline V gene. CDR3 length equals 15 residues. The CDR3 DNA follows: TGTGCCAGCAGTGAAGAGGGGGAGGGCACAGATACGCAGTATTTT. Amino acids: CASSEEGEGTDTQYF.

This chain connects TRBV7-8 to TRBJ2-7, with 13 bases matching TRBD2. The CDR3 consists of 15 residues. Germline V CDR1 and CDR2: SGHVS, FQNEAQ. The junction had 3 bases not matched to a gene; V was cut back by 5 bases and J by 2 bases. The CDR3 reads CASSPGTSGTYEQYF. Here the CDR3 DNA reads TGTGCCAGCAGCCCCGGGACTAGCGGGACCTACGAGCAGTACTTC.

The chain links TRBV28 to TRBJ1-2, with D possibly TRBD1 on 5 matching bases. Germline-derived CDR1 and CDR2 are MDHEN and SYDVKM. Trimming stripped 3 bases from V and 0 bases from J, with 5 bases between. CDR3 length: 13 residues. DNA for the CDR3: TGTGCCAGCAGTTTCAGGGCTAACTATGGCTACACCTTC. Translated: CASSFRANYGYTF.

The chain combines TRBV7-6 with TRBJ2-1; 8 bases map to TRBD2. This CDR3 contains 17 residues. Germline V CDR1 and CDR2: SGHVS, FNYEAQ. V dropped 1 base and J dropped 4; count of bases not matched to a gene: 9. This CDR3 reads CASSLGRAGAPYNEQFF. The CDR3, as DNA: TGTGCCAGCAGCTTAGGGCGAGCGGGAGCCCCATACAATGAGCAGTTCTTC.

This clone was detected only once. V and J are TRBV11-2 and TRBJ1-1, with 12 nucleotides matching TRBD1. Germline V lookup: CDR1 SGHAT, CDR2 FQNNGV. V shed 6 bases and J 11 bases; nucleotides not matched to a gene: 13. The CDR3 consists of 15 residues. CDR3 sequence (DNA): TGTGCCAGCAGACAAGGGACAGGGGGCCCCTATTGGGCTTTCTTT. Residues: CASRQGTGGPYWAFF.

The J gene is TRBJ2-1, the V gene TRBV28; TRBD1 is a possible D gene (6 bases). Per germline, CDR1 MDHEN and CDR2 SYDVKM. V was clipped by 3 bases and J by 8 bases, with 14 bases between them. CDR3 length equals 14 residues. CDR3 region: CASSFPPGDHEQFF. CDR3 sequence (DNA): TGTGCCAGCAGTTTCCCCCCAGGGGACCATGAGCAGTTCTTC.

V and J are TRBV18 and TRBJ1-2, with D unresolved. Germline V gene sequence: CDR1 KGHSH, CDR2 LQKENI. The CDR3 runs to 14 residues. Deletions cut 3 bases from V and 4 bases from J, with 12 bases between. The CDR3 reads CASSPTVGSYGYTF. CDR3 in DNA: TGTGCCAGCTCACCCACCGTCGGCTCCTATGGCTACACCTTC.

This clone appeared once. This chain links TRBV6-1 with TRBJ2-1, with D possibly matching TRBD1 (6 bases). Germline V lookup: CDR1 MNHNS, CDR2 SASEGT. Trimming shortened V by 5 bases and J by 7 bases, and 9 bases separated the two germline ends. This CDR3 contains 12 residues. In DNA form, the CDR3 reads TGTGCCAGCAGTTCGCAGGGGAATGAGCAGTTCTTC. Encoded protein: CASSSQGNEQFF.

The J gene is TRBJ2-7, the V gene TRBV6-6, with 9 bases matching TRBD1. CDR3 length equals 15 residues. Germline V gene lookup returns CDR1 MNHNY and CDR2 SVGAGI (reference sequence). V gave up 4 bases and J gave up 5 bases; unmatched junction bases: 9. Written as DNA, the CDR3 is TGTGCCAGCAGTTCGACCGGGACAGGGCACAACGAGCAGTACTTC. Translation: CASSSTGTGHNEQYF.

J is TRBJ1-1 and V is TRBV6-5; unclear D gene. The V and J ends lost 0 bases and 9 bases respectively, with 11 bases between them. Germline V gene data show CDR1 as MNHEY and CDR2 as SVGAGI. The CDR3 is 13 amino acids. The CDR3 bases are TGTGCCAGCAGTTACTCGTTGTCGGGTAAAGCTTTCTTT. This translates into CASSYSLSGKAFF.

The rearrangement uses TRBV7-6 and TRBJ1-6; 8 positions agree with TRBD1. In germline, CDR1 is SGHVS, CDR2 FNYEAQ. The CDR3 runs to 14 residues. J lost 11 bases, V lost 5 bases, and 8 bases had no gene match. CDR3 in DNA: TGTGCCAGCAGCCAGGACAGGGCTACTCCACCCCTCCACTTT. Translation gives CASSQDRATPPLHF.

The CDR3 DNA reads TGTGCCAGCAGCTCGAGACTAGCGGGAGTTCGGGAAGAGACCCAGTACTTC. This gives the protein CASSSRLAGVREETQYF. The chain links TRBV7-9 to TRBJ2-5, with 12 bases matching TRBD2. V shed 4 bases and J 3 bases; nucleotides not matched to a gene: 9. This CDR3 has 17 residues. CDR1 and CDR2 (germline): SEHNR, FQNEAQ (reference sequence).

This chain connects TRBV28 to TRBJ2-1; 7 bases fit TRBD1. Germline V gene data show CDR1 as MDHEN and CDR2 as SYDVKM. Unmatched junction bases numbered 18, after V lost 4 bases and J lost 9 bases. This CDR3 is 17 amino acids long. CDR3 nucleotides: TGTGCCAGCAGTTCGATTCGAAGGGGGCGCCAGGGGATTGAGCAGTTCTTC. Amino acid sequence: CASSSIRRGRQGIEQFF.

The V call is TRBV21-1, the J call TRBJ2-1; TRBD2 is the table's D call and was not checked against the DNA. TRBV21-1 is flagged as a pseudogene. The CDR3 is 17 residues long. CDR3 in DNA: TGTGCCAGCAGCAAAACTGGCGGGAGTGCCCCCTACAATGAGCAGTTCTTC. This codes for CASSKTGGSAPYNEQFF.

The rearrangement links TRBV7-6 to TRBJ2-3; no definite D call. The CDR3 runs 16 residues. With 6 bases removed from V and 2 bases from J, the gap between germline ends came to 18 bases. Germline values: CDR1 SGHVS, CDR2 FNYEAQ. The CDR3 region is CASSPTTQTSTDTQYF. In DNA, the CDR3 is TGTGCCAGCAGTCCTACAACTCAAACCTCCACAGATACGCAGTATTTT.